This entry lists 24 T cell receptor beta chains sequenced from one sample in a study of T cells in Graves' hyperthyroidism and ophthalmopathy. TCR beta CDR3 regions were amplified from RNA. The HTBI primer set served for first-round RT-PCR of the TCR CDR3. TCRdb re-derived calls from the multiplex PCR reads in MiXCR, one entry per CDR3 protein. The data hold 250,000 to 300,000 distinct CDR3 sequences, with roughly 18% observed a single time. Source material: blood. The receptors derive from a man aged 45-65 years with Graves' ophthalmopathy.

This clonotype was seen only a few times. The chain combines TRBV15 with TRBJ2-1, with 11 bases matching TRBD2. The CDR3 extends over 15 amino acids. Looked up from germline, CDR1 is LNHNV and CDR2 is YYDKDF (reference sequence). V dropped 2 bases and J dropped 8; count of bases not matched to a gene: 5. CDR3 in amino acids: CATSRRTSGYDEQFF. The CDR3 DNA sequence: TGTGCCACCAGCAGAAGGACTAGCGGGTACGATGAGCAGTTCTTC.

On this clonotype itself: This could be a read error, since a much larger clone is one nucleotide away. CDR3 loop: CAGSLRGQPQHF. CDR3 nucleotide sequence: TGTGCCGGCAGCCTGCGGGGTCAGCCCCAGCATTTT. This rearrangement joins TRBV11-2 to TRBJ1-5; D unresolved. CDR1 SGHAT and CDR2 FQNNGV come from the germline V gene. The CDR3 contains 12 residues.

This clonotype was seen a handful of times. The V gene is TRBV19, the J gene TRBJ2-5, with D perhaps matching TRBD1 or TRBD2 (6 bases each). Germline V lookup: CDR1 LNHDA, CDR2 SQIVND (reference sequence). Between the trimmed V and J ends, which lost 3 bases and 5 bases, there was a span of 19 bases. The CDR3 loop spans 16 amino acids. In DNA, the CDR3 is TGTGCCAGTAGTATGACCGGGGGCCAGATCCGGGAGACCCAGTACTTC. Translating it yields CASSMTGGQIRETQYF.

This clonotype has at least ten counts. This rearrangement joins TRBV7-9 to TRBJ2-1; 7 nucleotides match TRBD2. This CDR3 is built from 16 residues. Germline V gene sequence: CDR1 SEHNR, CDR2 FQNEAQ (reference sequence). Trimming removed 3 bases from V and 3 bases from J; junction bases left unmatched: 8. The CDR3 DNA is TGTGCCAGCAGCTTGGATCCCGGGGGGAACTACAATGAGCAGTTCTTC. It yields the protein CASSLDPGGNYNEQFF.

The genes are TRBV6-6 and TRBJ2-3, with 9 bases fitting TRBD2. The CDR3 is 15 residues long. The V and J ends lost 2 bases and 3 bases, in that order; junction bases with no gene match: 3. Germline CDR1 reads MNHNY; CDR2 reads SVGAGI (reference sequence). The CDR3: CASSYRGGGTDTQYF. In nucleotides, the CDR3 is TGTGCCAGCAGTTACCGCGGGGGGGGGACAGATACGCAGTATTTT.

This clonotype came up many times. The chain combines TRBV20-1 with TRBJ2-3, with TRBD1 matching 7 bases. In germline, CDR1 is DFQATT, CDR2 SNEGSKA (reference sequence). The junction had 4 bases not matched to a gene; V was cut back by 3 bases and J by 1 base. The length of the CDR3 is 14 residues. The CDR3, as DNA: TGCAGTGCTAGGGGGACAGCAGGCACAGATACGCAGTATTTT. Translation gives CSARGTAGTDTQYF.

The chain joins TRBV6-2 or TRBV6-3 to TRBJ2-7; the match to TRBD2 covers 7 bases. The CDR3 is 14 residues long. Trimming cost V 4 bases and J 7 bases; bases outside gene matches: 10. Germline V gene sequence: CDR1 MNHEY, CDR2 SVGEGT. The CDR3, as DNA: TGTGCCAGCAGTTGGACTAGTCTGGGGGGAGAGCAGTACTTC. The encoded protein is CASSWTSLGGEQYF.

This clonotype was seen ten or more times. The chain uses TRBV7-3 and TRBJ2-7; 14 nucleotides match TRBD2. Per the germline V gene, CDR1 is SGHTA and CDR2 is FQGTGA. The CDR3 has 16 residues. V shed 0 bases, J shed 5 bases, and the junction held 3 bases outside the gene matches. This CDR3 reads CASSLTGLAGVNEQYF. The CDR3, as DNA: TGTGCCAGCAGCTTAACGGGACTAGCGGGAGTTAACGAGCAGTACTTC.

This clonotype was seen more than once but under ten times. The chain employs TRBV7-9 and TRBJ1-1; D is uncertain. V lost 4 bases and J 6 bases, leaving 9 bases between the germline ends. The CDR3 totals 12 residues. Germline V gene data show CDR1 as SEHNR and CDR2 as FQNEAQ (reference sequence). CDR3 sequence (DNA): TGTGCCAGCAGCTCCGGGTGGGCTGAAGCTTTCTTT. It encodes CASSSGWAEAFF.

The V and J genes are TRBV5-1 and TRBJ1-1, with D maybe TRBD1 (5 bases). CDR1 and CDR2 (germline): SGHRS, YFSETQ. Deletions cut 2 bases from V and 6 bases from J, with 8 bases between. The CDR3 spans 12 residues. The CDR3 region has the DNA TGCGCCAGCAGCTTCCAGGGAGCTGAAGCTTTCTTT. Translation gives CASSFQGAEAFF.

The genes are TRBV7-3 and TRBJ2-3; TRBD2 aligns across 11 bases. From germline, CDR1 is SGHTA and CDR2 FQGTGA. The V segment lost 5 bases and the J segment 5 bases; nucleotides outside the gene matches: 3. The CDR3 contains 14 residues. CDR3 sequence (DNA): TGTGCCAGCAGCCGTGGACTAGCGGGAGATACGCAGTATTTT. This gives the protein CASSRGLAGDTQYF.

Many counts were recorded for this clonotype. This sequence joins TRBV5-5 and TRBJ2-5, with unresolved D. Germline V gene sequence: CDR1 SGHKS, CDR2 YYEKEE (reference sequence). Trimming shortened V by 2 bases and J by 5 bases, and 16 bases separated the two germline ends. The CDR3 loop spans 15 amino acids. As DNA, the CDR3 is TGTGCCAGCAGCTTACGGCCCGCTTTAGGGGAGACCCAGTACTTC. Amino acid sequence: CASSLRPALGETQYF.

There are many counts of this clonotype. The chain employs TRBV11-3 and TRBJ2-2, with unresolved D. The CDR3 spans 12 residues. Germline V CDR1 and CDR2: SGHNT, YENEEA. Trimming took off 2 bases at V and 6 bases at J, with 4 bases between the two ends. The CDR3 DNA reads TGTGCCAGCAGCTTATTCCCCGGGGAGCTGTTTTTT. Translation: CASSLFPGELFF.

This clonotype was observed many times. CDR3 sequence (DNA): TGCGCCAGCAGCCAAACTAGCGGGAGGAGCCACTACGAGCAGTACTTC. Encoded protein: CASSQTSGRSHYEQYF. The chain links TRBV4-1 to TRBJ2-7, with 12 positions matching TRBD2. V trimming: 2 bases; J trimming: 3 bases; junction bases outside the gene matches: 5. Germline V lookup: CDR1 MGHRA, CDR2 YSYEKL. This CDR3 is built from 16 residues.

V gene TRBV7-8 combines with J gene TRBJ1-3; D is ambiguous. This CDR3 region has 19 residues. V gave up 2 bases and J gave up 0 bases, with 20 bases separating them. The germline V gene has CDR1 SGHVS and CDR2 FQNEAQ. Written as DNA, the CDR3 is TGTGCCAGCAGCTTAAATACGGCAGCCACTTTTCCCTCTGGAAACACCATATATTTT. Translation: CASSLNTAATFPSGNTIYF.

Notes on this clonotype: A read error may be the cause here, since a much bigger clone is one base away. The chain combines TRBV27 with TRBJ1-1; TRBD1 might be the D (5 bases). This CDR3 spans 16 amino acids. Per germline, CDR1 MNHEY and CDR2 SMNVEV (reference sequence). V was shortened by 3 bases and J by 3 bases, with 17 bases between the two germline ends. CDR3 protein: CASSFAQGRVYTEAFF. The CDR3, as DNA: TGTGCCAGCAGTTTCGCCCAGGGAAGGGTGTACACTGAAGCTTTCTTT.

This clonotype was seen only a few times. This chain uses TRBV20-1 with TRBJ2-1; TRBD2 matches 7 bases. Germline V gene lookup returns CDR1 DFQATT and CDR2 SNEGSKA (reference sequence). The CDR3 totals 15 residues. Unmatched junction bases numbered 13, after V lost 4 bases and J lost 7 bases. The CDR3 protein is CSAKRPRESPNEQFF. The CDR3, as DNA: TGCAGTGCTAAAAGGCCGCGGGAGAGCCCGAATGAGCAGTTCTTC.

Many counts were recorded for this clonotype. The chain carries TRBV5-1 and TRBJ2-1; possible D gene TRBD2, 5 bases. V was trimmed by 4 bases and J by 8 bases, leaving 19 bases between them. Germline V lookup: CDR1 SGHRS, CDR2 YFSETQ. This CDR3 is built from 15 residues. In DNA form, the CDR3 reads TGCGCCAGCAGCGGAGGACTCATGGGTATGGATGAGCAGTTCTTC. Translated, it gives CASSGGLMGMDEQFF.

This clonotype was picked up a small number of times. CDR3 bases: TGCAGTGCTGACGACAGGGGTGGCTACGAGCAGTACTTC. Its protein product is CSADDRGGYEQYF. The chain links TRBV20-1 to TRBJ2-7, with 8 bases lining up with TRBD1. J lost 3 bases, V lost 5 bases, and 6 bases had no gene match. Germline-derived CDR1 and CDR2 are DFQATT and SNEGSKA (reference sequence). This CDR3 contains 13 residues.

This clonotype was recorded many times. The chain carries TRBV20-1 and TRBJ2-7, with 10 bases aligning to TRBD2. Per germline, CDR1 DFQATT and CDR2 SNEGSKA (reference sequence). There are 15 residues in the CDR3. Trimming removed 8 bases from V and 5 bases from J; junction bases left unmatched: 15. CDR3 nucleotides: TGCAGTCCCGTCCCTACTAGCGGGATATCCCACGAGCAGTACTTC. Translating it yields CSPVPTSGISHEQYF.

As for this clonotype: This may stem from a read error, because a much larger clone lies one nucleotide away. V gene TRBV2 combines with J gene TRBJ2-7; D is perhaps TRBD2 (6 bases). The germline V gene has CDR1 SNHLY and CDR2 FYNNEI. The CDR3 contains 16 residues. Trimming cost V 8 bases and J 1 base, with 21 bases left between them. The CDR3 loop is CASYGSGGRRSYEQYF. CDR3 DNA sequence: TGTGCCAGCTACGGGAGTGGGGGACGACGATCCTACGAGCAGTACTTC.

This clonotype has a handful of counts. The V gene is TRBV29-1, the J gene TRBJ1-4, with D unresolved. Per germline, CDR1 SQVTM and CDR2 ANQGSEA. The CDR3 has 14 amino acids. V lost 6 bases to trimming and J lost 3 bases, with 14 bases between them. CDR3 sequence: CSVLRAGSNEKLFF. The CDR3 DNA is TGCAGCGTACTCCGAGCGGGGTCTAATGAAAAACTGTTTTTT.

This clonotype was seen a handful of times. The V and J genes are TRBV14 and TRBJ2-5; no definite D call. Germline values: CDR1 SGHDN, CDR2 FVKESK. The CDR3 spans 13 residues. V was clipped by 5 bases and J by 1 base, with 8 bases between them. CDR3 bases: TGTGCCAGCAGCTTCCGGGTCCAAGAGACCCAGTACTTC. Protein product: CASSFRVQETQYF.

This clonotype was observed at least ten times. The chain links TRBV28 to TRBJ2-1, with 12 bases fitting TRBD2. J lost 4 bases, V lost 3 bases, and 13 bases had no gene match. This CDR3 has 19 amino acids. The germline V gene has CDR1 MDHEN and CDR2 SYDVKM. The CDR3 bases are TGTGCCAGCAGTTTCCTTGGACTAGCGGGAAGAGACAGATACAATGAGCAGTTCTTC. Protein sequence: CASSFLGLAGRDRYNEQFF.